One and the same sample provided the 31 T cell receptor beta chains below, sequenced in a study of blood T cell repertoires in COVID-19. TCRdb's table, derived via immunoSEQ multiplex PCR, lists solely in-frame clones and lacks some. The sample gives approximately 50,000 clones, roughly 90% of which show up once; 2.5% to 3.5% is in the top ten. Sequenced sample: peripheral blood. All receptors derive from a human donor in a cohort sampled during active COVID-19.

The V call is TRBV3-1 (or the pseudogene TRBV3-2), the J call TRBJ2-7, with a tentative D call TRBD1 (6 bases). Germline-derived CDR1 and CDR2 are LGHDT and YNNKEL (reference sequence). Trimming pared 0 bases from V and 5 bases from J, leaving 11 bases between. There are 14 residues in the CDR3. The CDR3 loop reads CASSQDRGVHEQYF. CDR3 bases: TGTGCCAGCAGCCAAGACAGGGGTGTCCACGAGCAGTACTTC.

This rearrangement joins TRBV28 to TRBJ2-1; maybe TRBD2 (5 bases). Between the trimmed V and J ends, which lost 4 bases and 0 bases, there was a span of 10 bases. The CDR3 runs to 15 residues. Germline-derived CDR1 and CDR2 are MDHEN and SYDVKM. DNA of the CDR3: TGTGCCAGCAGTTCGAGCGGAGACTCCTACAATGAGCAGTTCTTC. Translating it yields CASSSSGDSYNEQFF.

CDR3 residues: CAWSVPRDSSYEQYF. The CDR3 DNA follows: TGTGCCTGGAGTGTCCCGCGGGACAGCTCCTACGAGCAGTACTTC. This chain uses TRBV30 with TRBJ2-7; D possibly corresponds to TRBD1 (7 bases). CDR3 length equals 15 residues. Trimming shortened V by 0 bases and J by 0 bases, and 12 bases separated the two germline ends. The germline gives CDR1 GTSNPN, CDR2 SVGIG (reference sequence).

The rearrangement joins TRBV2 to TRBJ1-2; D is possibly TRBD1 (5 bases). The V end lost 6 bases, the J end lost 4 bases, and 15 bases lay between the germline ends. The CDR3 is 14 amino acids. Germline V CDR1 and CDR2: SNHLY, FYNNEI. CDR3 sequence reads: CASRSQGSLYGYTF. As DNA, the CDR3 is TGTGCCAGCAGGAGTCAGGGAAGTCTCTATGGCTACACCTTC.

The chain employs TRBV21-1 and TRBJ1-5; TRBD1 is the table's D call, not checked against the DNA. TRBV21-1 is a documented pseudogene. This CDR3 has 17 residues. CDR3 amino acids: CASSKGHGQGGNQPQHF. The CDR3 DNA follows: TGTGCCAGCAGCAAAGGACATGGACAGGGTGGAAATCAGCCCCAGCATTTT.

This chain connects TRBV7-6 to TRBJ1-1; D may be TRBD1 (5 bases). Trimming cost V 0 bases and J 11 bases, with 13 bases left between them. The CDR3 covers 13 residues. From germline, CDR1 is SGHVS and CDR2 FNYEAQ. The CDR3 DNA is TGTGCCAGCAGCTTAGCGCGGGACTCGGGTGCTTTCTTT. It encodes CASSLARDSGAFF.

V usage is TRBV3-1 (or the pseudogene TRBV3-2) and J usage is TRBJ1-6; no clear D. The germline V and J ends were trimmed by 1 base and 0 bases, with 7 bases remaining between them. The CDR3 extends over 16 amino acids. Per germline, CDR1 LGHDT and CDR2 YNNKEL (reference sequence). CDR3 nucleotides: TGTGCCAGCAGCCAAGCTTCGAGCTCCTATAATTCACCCCTCCACTTT. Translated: CASSQASSSYNSPLHF.

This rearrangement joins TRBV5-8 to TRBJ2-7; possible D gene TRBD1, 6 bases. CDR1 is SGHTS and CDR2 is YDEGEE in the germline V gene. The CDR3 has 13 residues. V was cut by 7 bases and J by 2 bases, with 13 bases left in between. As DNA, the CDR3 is TGTGCCAGCCGAACAACAGGGACCTACGAGCAGTACGTC. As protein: CASRTTGTYEQYV.

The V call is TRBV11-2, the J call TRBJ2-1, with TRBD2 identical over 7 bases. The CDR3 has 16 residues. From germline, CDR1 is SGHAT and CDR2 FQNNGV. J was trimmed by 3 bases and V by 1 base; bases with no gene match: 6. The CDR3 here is CASSLGRGTLYNEQFF. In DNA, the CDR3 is TGTGCCAGCAGCTTAGGGCGGGGGACCCTCTACAATGAGCAGTTCTTC.

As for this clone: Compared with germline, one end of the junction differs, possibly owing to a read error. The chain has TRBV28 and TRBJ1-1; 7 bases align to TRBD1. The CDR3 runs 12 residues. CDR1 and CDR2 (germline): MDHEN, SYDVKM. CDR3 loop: CASSFRTGESFF. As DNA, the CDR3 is TGTGCCAGCTCGTTTCGGACAGGTGAATCTTTCTTT.

The CDR3 DNA reads as TGTGCCACCAGTGAGCGTAAGAACACCGGGGAGCTGTTTTTT. As protein: CATSERKNTGELFF. The gene calls are TRBV24-1 and TRBJ2-2; no firm D call. This CDR3 is 14 amino acids long. V was clipped by 4 bases and J by 1 base, with 6 bases between them. Germline CDR1 KGHDR, CDR2 SFDVKD.

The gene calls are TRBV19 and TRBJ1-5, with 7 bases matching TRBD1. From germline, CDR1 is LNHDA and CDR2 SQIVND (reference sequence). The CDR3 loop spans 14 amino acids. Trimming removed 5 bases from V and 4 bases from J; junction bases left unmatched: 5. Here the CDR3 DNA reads TGTGCCAGTAGTGATGGACAGGTGAATCAGCCCCAGCATTTT. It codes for CASSDGQVNQPQHF.

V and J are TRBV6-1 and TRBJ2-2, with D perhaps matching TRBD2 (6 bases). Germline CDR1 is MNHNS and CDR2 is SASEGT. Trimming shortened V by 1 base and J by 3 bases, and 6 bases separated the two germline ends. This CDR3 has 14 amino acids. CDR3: CASSEGRDTGELFF. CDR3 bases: TGTGCCAGCAGTGAAGGGAGGGACACCGGGGAGCTGTTTTTT.

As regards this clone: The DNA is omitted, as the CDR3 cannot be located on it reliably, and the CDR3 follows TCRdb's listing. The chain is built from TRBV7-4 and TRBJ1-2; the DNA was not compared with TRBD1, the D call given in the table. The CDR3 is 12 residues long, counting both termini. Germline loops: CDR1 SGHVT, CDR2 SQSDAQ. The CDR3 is CASSVGTGAFTF.

Here the CDR3 DNA reads TGTGCCAGCAGCCGCATCGGGGTGTACCAAGAGACCCAGTACTTC. Translating gives CASSRIGVYQETQYF. This chain links TRBV7-2 with TRBJ2-5; D may be TRBD2 (5 bases). The V gene's germline CDR1 is SGHTA and CDR2 FQGNSA. This CDR3 contains 15 residues. With 5 bases removed from V and 0 bases from J, the gap between germline ends came to 13 bases.

The CDR3 sequence is CASSQVGKGNGEKLFF. The CDR3 nucleotides read TGCGCCAGCAGCCAAGTGGGGAAGGGGAATGGTGAAAAACTGTTTTTT. The chain couples TRBV4-3 to TRBJ1-4; maybe TRBD1 (5 bases). CDR3 length: 16 residues. The germline V gene has CDR1 LGHNA and CDR2 YSLEER. The V and J ends lost 1 base and 7 bases respectively, with 16 bases between them.

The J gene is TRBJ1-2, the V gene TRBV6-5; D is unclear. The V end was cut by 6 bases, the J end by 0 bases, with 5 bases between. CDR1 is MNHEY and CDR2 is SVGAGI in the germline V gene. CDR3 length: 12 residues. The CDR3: CASSGANYGYTF. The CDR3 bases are TGTGCCAGCAGCGGAGCTAACTATGGCTACACCTTC.

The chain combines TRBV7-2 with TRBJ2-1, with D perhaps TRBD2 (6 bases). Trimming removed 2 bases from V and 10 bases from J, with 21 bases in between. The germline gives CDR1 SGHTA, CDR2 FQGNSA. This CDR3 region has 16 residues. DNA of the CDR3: TGTGCCAGCAGCTTACCTTCAGGGACTCTCTCAGGGGAGCAGTTCTTC. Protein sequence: CASSLPSGTLSGEQFF.

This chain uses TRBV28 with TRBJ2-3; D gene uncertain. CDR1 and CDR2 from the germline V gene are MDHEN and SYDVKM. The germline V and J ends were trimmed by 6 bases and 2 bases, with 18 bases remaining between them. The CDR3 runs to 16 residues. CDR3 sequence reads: CASSLTFGRNTDTQYF. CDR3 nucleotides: TGTGCCAGCAGCTTGACTTTTGGCCGTAACACAGATACGCAGTATTTT.

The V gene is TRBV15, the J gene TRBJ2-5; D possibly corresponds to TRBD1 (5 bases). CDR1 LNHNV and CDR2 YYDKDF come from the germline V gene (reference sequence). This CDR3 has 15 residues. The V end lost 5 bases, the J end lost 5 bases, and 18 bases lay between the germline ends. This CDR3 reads CATSVRGFVEETQYF. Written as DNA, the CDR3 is TGTGCCACCAGCGTTAGGGGATTTGTGGAGGAGACCCAGTACTTC.

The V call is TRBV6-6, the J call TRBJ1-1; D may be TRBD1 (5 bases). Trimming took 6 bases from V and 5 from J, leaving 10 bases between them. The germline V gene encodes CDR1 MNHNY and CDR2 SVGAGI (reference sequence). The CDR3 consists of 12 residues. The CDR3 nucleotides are TGTGCCAGCAGGGCGGGGGGGACTGAAGCTTTCTTT. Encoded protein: CASRAGGTEAFF.

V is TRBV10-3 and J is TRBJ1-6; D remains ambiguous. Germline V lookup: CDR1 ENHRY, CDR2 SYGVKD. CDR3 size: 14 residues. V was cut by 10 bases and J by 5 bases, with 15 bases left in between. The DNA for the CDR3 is TGTGCCACGACTATCGGGGTCGATAATTCACCCCTCCACTTT. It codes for CATTIGVDNSPLHF.

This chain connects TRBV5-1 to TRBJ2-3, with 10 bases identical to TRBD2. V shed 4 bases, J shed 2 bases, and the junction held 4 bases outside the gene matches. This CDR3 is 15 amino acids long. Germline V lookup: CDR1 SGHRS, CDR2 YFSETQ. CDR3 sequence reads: CASSTGTSDTDTQYF. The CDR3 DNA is TGCGCCAGCAGCACCGGGACTAGCGACACAGATACGCAGTATTTT.

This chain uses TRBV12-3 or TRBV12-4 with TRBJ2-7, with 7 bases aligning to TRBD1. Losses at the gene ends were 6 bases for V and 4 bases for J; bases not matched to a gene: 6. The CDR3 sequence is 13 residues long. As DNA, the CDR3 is TGTGCCAGCAGCCCAGGGACAGCGTACGAGCAGTACTTC. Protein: CASSPGTAYEQYF.

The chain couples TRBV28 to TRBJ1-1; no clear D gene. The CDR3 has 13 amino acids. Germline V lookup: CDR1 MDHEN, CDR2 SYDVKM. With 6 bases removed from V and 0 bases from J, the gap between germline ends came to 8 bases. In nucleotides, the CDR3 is TGTGCCAGCAGCATTGACATGAACACTGAAGCTTTCTTT. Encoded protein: CASSIDMNTEAFF.

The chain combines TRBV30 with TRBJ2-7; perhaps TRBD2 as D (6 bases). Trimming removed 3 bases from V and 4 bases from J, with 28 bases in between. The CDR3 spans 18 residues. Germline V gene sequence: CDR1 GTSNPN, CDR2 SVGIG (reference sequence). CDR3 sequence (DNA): TGTGCCTGGAGCCCTCCCCCCCGCTTAGCGGTAGGGAGGTACGAGCAGTACTTC. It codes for CAWSPPPRLAVGRYEQYF. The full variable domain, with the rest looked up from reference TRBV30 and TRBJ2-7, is SQTIHQWPATLVQPVGSPLSLECTVEGTSNPNLYWYRQAAGRGLQLLFYSVGIGQISSEVPQNLSASRPQDRQFILSSKKLLLSDSGFYLCAWSPPPRLAVGRYEQYFGPGTRLTVT.

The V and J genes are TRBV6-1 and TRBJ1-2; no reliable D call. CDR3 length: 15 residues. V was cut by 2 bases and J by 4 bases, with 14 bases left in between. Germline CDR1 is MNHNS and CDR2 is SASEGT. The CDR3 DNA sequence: TGTGCCAGCAGTGAATCGAGCAATCTCGGCTATGGCTACACCTTC. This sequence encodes CASSESSNLGYGYTF.

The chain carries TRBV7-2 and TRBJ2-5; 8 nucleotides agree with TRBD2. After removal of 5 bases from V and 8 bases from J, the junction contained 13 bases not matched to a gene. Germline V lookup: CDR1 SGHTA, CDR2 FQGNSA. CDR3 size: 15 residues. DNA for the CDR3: TGTGCCAGCAGCCGGCGGGGTTCCAGCGGGGGTACCCAGTACTTC. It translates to CASSRRGSSGGTQYF.

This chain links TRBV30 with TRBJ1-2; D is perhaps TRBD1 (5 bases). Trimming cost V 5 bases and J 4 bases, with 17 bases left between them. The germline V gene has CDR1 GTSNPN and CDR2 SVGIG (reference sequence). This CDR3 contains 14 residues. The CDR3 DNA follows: TGTGCCTGGGCTCGACTCCAGGGCCCCTATGGCTACACCTTC. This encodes CAWARLQGPYGYTF.

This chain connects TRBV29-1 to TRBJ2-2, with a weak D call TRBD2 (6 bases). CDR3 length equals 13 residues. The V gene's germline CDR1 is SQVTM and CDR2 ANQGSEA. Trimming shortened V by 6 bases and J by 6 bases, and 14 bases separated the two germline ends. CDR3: CSVRGFTAGELFF. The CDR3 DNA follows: TGCAGCGTGCGGGGCTTCACGGCCGGGGAGCTGTTTTTT.

CDR3 sequence: CASSSPTGRKSGELFF. As DNA, the CDR3 is TGTGCCAGCAGCTCTCCGACAGGGAGAAAGTCCGGGGAGCTGTTTTTT. This chain uses TRBV5-4 with TRBJ2-2, with TRBD1 matching 7 bases. The CDR3 runs to 16 residues. Trimming cost V 3 bases and J 6 bases; bases outside gene matches: 11. Germline values: CDR1 SGHNT, CDR2 YYREEE (reference sequence).